The next 23 T cell receptor beta chains were all read from a single sample in a study of Ad26.COV2.S vaccination and SARS-CoV-2 variants. Treatment: 19 received Ad26.COV2.S at low or high dose, single or two shots; roughly five received placebo; per-sample allocation not given. Samples were taken on day 63 after the first vaccine or placebo injection. TCRdb keeps only in-frame clones here, not all; method: immunoSEQ multiplex PCR. Seen here are hundreds of thousands of clones, roughly 90% observed once, and the top ten hold approximately 1.5%. This sample comprised peripheral blood, obtained in a trial of Ad26.COV2.S vaccine versus placebo. All receptors come from a person aged 18-60 years who received the Ad26.COV2.S COVID-19 vaccine or a placebo.

The CDR3 nucleotides are TGCGCCAGCAGCCCGACGACTCCCGTTAAGGGCTACACCTTC. Encoded protein: CASSPTTPVKGYTF. The chain is built from TRBV4-3 and TRBJ1-2; D is uncertain. Germline V CDR1 and CDR2: LGHNA, YSLEER. The CDR3 sequence is 14 residues long. Between the trimmed V and J ends, which lost 4 bases and 8 bases, there was a span of 17 bases.

In this sample, this clone turned up once. CDR3 sequence: CASSQTEGTIYF. The CDR3 nucleotides are TGTGCCAGCAGCCAAACAGAAGGCACCATATATTTT. V usage is TRBV3-1 (or the pseudogene TRBV3-2) and J usage is TRBJ1-3; D is unresolved. The CDR3 runs 12 residues. CDR1 is LGHDT, CDR2 YNNKEL, per germline (reference sequence). Trimming cost V 2 bases and J 9 bases, with 8 bases left between them.

The CDR3 coding sequence is TGTGCCAGCAGCTTGTCGGCGGGCTCCTACGAGCAGTACTTC. Encoded protein: CASSLSAGSYEQYF. V is TRBV5-5 and J is TRBJ2-7, with D possibly matching TRBD2 (5 bases). This CDR3 is 14 amino acids long. V was pared by 1 base and J by 0 bases, with 8 bases between. Germline assignment: CDR1 SGHKS and CDR2 YYEKEE (reference sequence). Variable domain in full (rest from reference TRBV5-5 and TRBJ2-7): DAGVTQSPTHLIKTRGQQVTLRCSPISGHKSVSWYQQVLGQGPQFIFQYYEKEERGRGNFPDRFSARQFPNYSSELNVNALLLGDSALYLCASSLSAGSYEQYFGPGTRLTVT.

The chain couples TRBV5-1 to TRBJ2-5; the D gene is possibly TRBD1 (6 bases). Trimming stripped 4 bases from V and 4 bases from J, with 11 bases between. The CDR3 is 13 amino acids. The V gene's germline CDR1 is SGHRS and CDR2 YFSETQ. The DNA of the CDR3 is TGCGCCAGCAGCCGACAGGAAGGAGAGACCCAGTACTTC. This translates into CASSRQEGETQYF.

The chain couples TRBV5-4 to TRBJ2-7, with D perhaps given as TRBD1 or TRBD2 (5 bases each). Germline V CDR1 and CDR2: SGHNT, YYREEE (reference sequence). The V end was cut by 4 bases, the J end by 0 bases, with 11 bases between. The CDR3 runs 14 residues. CDR3 in amino acids: CASSARDGSYEQYF. In nucleotides, the CDR3 is TGTGCCAGCAGCGCCCGGGACGGCTCCTACGAGCAGTACTTC.

The chain has TRBV6-5 and TRBJ2-7; no reliable D call. Trimming pared 4 bases from V and 1 base from J, leaving 11 bases between. The CDR3 consists of 14 residues. Germline assignment: CDR1 MNHEY and CDR2 SVGAGI. CDR3 nucleotides: TGTGCCAGCAGTTTGGATGGGCCTTCCTACGAGCAGTACTTC. It specifies CASSLDGPSYEQYF.

This clone is a singleton in its sample. The chain employs TRBV6-5 and TRBJ2-5; D tentatively reads TRBD1 or TRBD2 (8 bases each). The CDR3 loop spans 13 amino acids. The germline gives CDR1 MNHEY, CDR2 SVGAGI. Deletions cut 8 bases from V and 11 bases from J, with 21 bases between. The CDR3 DNA follows: TGTGCCAGCGGACGGACAGGGACTAGGGGGCAGTACTTC. Translating gives CASGRTGTRGQYF.

This sequence joins TRBV11-2 and TRBJ1-6; D gene ambiguous. The germline CDR1 and CDR2 sequences are SGHAT and FQNNGV. V was cut by 8 bases and J by 0 bases, with 11 bases left in between. This CDR3 comprises 15 residues. The chain's CDR3 is CASVQRSSYNSPLHF. The DNA of the CDR3 is TGTGCCAGCGTTCAGCGCAGCTCCTATAATTCACCCCTCCACTTT. Full variable domain (outside the CDR3, taken from reference TRBV11-2 and TRBJ1-6): EAGVAQSPRYKIIEKRQSVAFWCNPISGHATLYWYQQILGQGPKLLIQFQNNGVVDDSQLPKDRFSAERLKGVDSTLKIQPAKLEDSAVYLCASVQRSSYNSPLHFGNGTRLTVT.

This clone was seen once. The chain is built from TRBV7-9 and TRBJ2-1, with 11 bases lining up with TRBD2. CDR1 SEHNR and CDR2 FQNEAQ come from the germline V gene (reference sequence). V lost 2 bases and J lost 8; bases outside the gene matches: 5. The CDR3 sequence is 15 residues long. This chain's CDR3 is CASSLRGLADDEQFF. In DNA, the CDR3 is TGTGCCAGCAGCTTAAGGGGACTAGCGGACGATGAGCAGTTCTTC.

About this clone itself: Other DNA sequences in this sample translate to the same CDR3. The V gene is TRBV12-3 or TRBV12-4, the J gene TRBJ1-5; D is unclear. The CDR3 contains 13 residues. V shed 1 base and J shed 7 bases, with 8 bases lying between them. In DNA form, the CDR3 reads TGTGCCAGCAGTTTAGGTGGGCTGCAGCCCCAGCATTTT. It yields the protein CASSLGGLQPQHF.

This clone showed up just once. The chain links TRBV7-9 to TRBJ1-3, with D perhaps TRBD1 (5 bases). The CDR3 consists of 14 residues. V was clipped by 2 bases and J by 5 bases, with 10 bases between them. Germline V CDR1 and CDR2: SEHNR, FQNEAQ (reference sequence). In DNA form, the CDR3 reads TGTGCCAGCAGCTTACCGAGACAGAGAAACACCATATATTTT. It yields the protein CASSLPRQRNTIYF.

The CDR3 here is CASGWGYEQFF. The CDR3 DNA sequence: TGTGCCAGCGGGTGGGGGTATGAGCAGTTCTTC. The chain employs TRBV27 and TRBJ2-1; D tentatively fits TRBD1 or TRBD2 (5 bases each). The germline CDR1 and CDR2 sequences are MNHEY and SMNVEV (reference sequence). The CDR3 extends over 11 amino acids. V was trimmed by 8 bases and J by 8 bases, leaving 10 bases between them.

The rearrangement links TRBV5-4 to TRBJ2-6; D gene ambiguous. The CDR3 length is 17 residues. Per the germline V gene, CDR1 is SGHNT and CDR2 is YYREEE (reference sequence). The V end was cut by 0 bases, the J end by 2 bases, with 12 bases between. The CDR3 spells CASSLGAPTPGANVLTF. As DNA, the CDR3 is TGTGCCAGCAGCTTGGGGGCCCCCACCCCTGGGGCCAACGTCCTGACTTTC.

The chain couples TRBV5-1 to TRBJ2-3; 7 bases are a match to TRBD2. V shed 1 base and J 3 bases; nucleotides not matched to a gene: 8. The CDR3 is 16 residues long. Germline loops: CDR1 SGHRS, CDR2 YFSETQ. The CDR3 region is CASSLTGGRKTDTQYF. The CDR3 coding sequence is TGCGCCAGCAGCTTGACGGGGGGTCGGAAAACAGATACGCAGTATTTT.

The rearrangement links TRBV5-5 to TRBJ2-7; no clear D. Germline CDR1 is SGHKS and CDR2 is YYEKEE (reference sequence). This CDR3 has 13 residues. Trimming took off 1 base at V and 6 bases at J, with 11 bases between the two ends. CDR3 nucleotide sequence: TGTGCCAGCAGCTTGAACTACAATTTCGAGCAGTACTTC. Translated: CASSLNYNFEQYF.

The chain employs TRBV20-1 and TRBJ2-2; 8 bases are shared with TRBD1. The CDR3 is made up of 15 amino acids. Germline values: CDR1 DFQATT, CDR2 SNEGSKA (reference sequence). V shed 3 bases and J 3 bases; nucleotides not matched to a gene: 6. CDR3 nucleotides: TGCAGTGCTAGTAGCCAGGGGGCTGACACCGGGGAGCTGTTTTTT. Protein product: CSASSQGADTGELFF.

This chain connects TRBV6-2 or TRBV6-3 to TRBJ1-6; 8 positions agree with TRBD1. Germline V lookup: CDR1 MNHEY, CDR2 SVGEGT. Trimming cost V 5 bases and J 13 bases; bases outside gene matches: 13. This CDR3 has 15 amino acids. The CDR3 region has the DNA TGTGCCAGCAGTGCAGGGGGCTTAGGGAAAAGGCCCCTCCACTTT. This translates into CASSAGGLGKRPLHF.

The chain couples TRBV2 to TRBJ1-1; no clear D. V was cut by 3 bases and J by 5 bases, with 7 bases left in between. Germline V gene lookup returns CDR1 SNHLY and CDR2 FYNNEI. This CDR3 contains 12 residues. The CDR3 DNA is TGTGCCAGCAGTGACTCGGGGACTGAAGCTTTCTTT. Residues: CASSDSGTEAFF.

The chain has TRBV7-2 and TRBJ2-6; no definite D call. Trimming cost V 1 base and J 0 bases, with 4 bases left between them. CDR3 length: 15 residues. Germline loops: CDR1 SGHTA, CDR2 FQGNSA. In DNA form, the CDR3 reads TGTGCCAGCAGCTTAGATCTCTCTGGGGCCAACGTCCTGACTTTC. Translating it yields CASSLDLSGANVLTF.

The chain combines TRBV7-9 with TRBJ1-4; 8 nucleotides match TRBD1. The CDR3 loop spans 15 amino acids. Germline lookup yields CDR1 SEHNR and CDR2 FQNEAQ (reference sequence). J lost 4 bases, V lost 5 bases, and 6 bases had no gene match. The chain's CDR3 is CASSPRTGSNEKLFF. The CDR3 coding sequence is TGTGCCAGCAGCCCCCGGACAGGGAGTAATGAAAAACTGTTTTTT.

On this clone itself: Other DNA sequences in the sample encode the same CDR3. The chain is built from TRBV12-3 or TRBV12-4 and TRBJ2-7; D gene ambiguous. The V and J ends lost 5 bases and 3 bases respectively, with 5 bases between them. This CDR3 spans 11 amino acids. The CDR3 loop reads CASSGGYEQYF. DNA for the CDR3: TGTGCCAGCAGTGGTGGCTACGAGCAGTACTTC.

The V gene is TRBV29-1, the J gene TRBJ2-1; tentatively, D is TRBD1 (6 bases). Trimming left V 3 bases short and J 4 bases short, with 10 bases between. The CDR3 has 13 amino acids. Germline CDR1 and CDR2: SQVTM and ANQGSEA. The CDR3 DNA reads TGCAGCGTTGACGGGACACTATACAATGAGCAGTTCTTC. Residues: CSVDGTLYNEQFF.

The chain recombines TRBV3-1 (or the pseudogene TRBV3-2) with TRBJ2-5, with a possible D match to TRBD2 (6 bases). Per germline, CDR1 LGHDT and CDR2 YNNKEL (reference sequence). V was shortened by 5 bases and J by 4 bases, with 17 bases between the two germline ends. The CDR3 sequence is 15 residues long. The CDR3 DNA is TGTGCCAGCAGCGCACCTGGACTACGGAGAGAGACCCAGTACTTC. Protein product: CASSAPGLRRETQYF.